This T cell receptor (beta chain) was captured by sequencing in a study of blood T cells in healthy people across ages. Notes on the study in general: When one million T cells were used, diversity estimates were thought to be underestimates.

To note about this clonotype: Its antigen remains unidentified.

For the second PCR, which ran for about 6 to 11 cycles, a sample-barcoded 5' primer and a J-beta primer mix were used. Each TCR beta cDNA got a 12-nucleotide random molecular identifier. Every sample produced at least 2.5 million CDR3-containing paired-end reads. TCRdb analysed the 5' RACE reads with MiXCR anew, one entry per CDR3 protein. The data contain more than 900,000 distinct CDR3 sequences, roughly 29% of them seen just once; the ten biggest clones take up 9.5% to 13%. Germline V lookup: CDR1 MDHEN, CDR2 SYDVKM. The ends were cut back, 5 bases at V and 5 bases at J, with 13 bases in the middle. This CDR3 comprises 14 residues. In addition, the sample was reused for a study of T cells of mothers and their children. This second report adds: Slightly higher overlap, not significant, was seen in related mother-child pairs than in unrelated pairs.

Sequenced input: blood. This TCR derives from a woman in her forties in good health. This chain links TRBV28 with TRBJ2-1; tentative D call: TRBD2 (5 bases). The CDR3 bases are TGTGCCAGCAGTGTCTCCGGGATTAACAATGAGCAGTTCTTC. Protein sequence: CASSVSGINNEQFF.